The 21 T cell receptor beta chains given below trace back to one sample, sequenced in a study of blood T cell repertoires in COVID-19. Generated by immunoSEQ multiplex PCR, the TCRdb table keeps only in-frame clones and is missing some. The table has approximately 75,000 clones, 65% to 90% seen once. Sequences were obtained from peripheral blood. The receptors originated from a man at least 80 years old with COVID-19, enrolled during active disease.

The chain recombines TRBV3-1 (or the pseudogene TRBV3-2) with TRBJ2-7; the match to TRBD2 covers 9 bases. Germline V gives CDR1 LGHDT, CDR2 YNNKEL (reference sequence). The length of the CDR3 is 15 residues. The trim removed 3 bases at V and 7 bases at J, leaving 10 bases unmatched. In nucleotides, the CDR3 is TGTGCCAGCAGCCATAGTCTAGCGGGGCGGCTGGAGCAGTACTTC. Translation gives CASSHSLAGRLEQYF.

The chain joins TRBV5-1 to TRBJ1-3; TRBD1 is a possible D gene (5 bases). The CDR3 spans 17 residues. Between the trimmed V and J ends, which lost 4 bases and 0 bases, there was a span of 17 bases. Germline V gene data show CDR1 as SGHRS and CDR2 as YFSETQ. For the CDR3, the DNA is TGCGCCAGCAGCGGAGCCGGGGGACTGTCCTCTGGAAACACCATATATTTT. It specifies CASSGAGGLSSGNTIYF.

This clone appeared a few times. This rearrangement joins TRBV6-1 to TRBJ2-7; TRBD1 matches 7 bases. The CDR3 length is 15 residues. Trimming cost V 3 bases and J 2 bases; bases outside gene matches: 7. Germline-derived CDR1 and CDR2 are MNHNS and SASEGT. The CDR3 nucleotides read TGTGCCAGCAGTGAGGAACAGGGGACCCCCTACGAGCAGTACTTC. This gives the protein CASSEEQGTPYEQYF.

The chain has TRBV12-5 and TRBJ1-2; D unclear. The germline V gene encodes CDR1 LGHNT and CDR2 FRNRAP. The CDR3 contains 16 residues. Trimming removed 0 bases from V and 8 bases from J, with 19 bases in between. CDR3 sequence (DNA): TGTGCTAGTGGTTTGGTACTCGGCGGGAGCCCTGCGGGCTACACCTTC. It is translated as CASGLVLGGSPAGYTF.

The rearrangement joins TRBV28 to TRBJ1-5; D possibly corresponds to TRBD1 (6 bases). This CDR3 region has 14 residues. CDR1 MDHEN and CDR2 SYDVKM come from the germline V gene. Deletions cut 5 bases from V and 4 bases from J, with 12 bases between. In DNA form, the CDR3 reads TGTGCCAGCAGTCCAGGGGCACAGAATCAGCCCCAGCATTTT. Amino acids: CASSPGAQNQPQHF.

The chain carries TRBV7-7 and TRBJ1-1, with a weak D call TRBD1 (5 bases). Germline V lookup: CDR1 SSHAT, CDR2 FNYEAQ (reference sequence). The CDR3 contains 13 residues. The V end was cut by 4 bases, the J end by 1 base, with 7 bases between. CDR3 nucleotide sequence: TGTGCCAGCAGCTCAGGGCGGAACACTGAAGCTTTCTTT. Translation: CASSSGRNTEAFF.

This chain connects TRBV7-2 to TRBJ1-6; the D gene is possibly TRBD1 (6 bases). This CDR3 comprises 15 residues. Between the trimmed V and J ends, which lost 5 bases and 6 bases, there was a span of 14 bases. The V gene's germline CDR1 is SGHTA and CDR2 FQGNSA. The CDR3 loop is CASSEQGIGNSPLHF. DNA for the CDR3: TGTGCCAGCAGCGAACAGGGAATTGGTAATTCACCCCTCCACTTT.

The chain is built from TRBV4-2 and TRBJ1-1, with D unresolved. Trimming removed 0 bases from V and 1 base from J, with 12 bases in between. The germline CDR1 and CDR2 sequences are LGHNA and YNFKEQ. The CDR3 sequence is 16 residues long. The CDR3: CASSQDRGGGNTEAFF. DNA of the CDR3: TGTGCCAGCAGCCAAGATCGGGGTGGAGGGAACACTGAAGCTTTCTTT.

The chain uses TRBV13 and TRBJ2-4; D is unresolved. CDR3 size: 17 residues. Germline lookup yields CDR1 PRHDT and CDR2 FYEKMQ (reference sequence). Trimming cost V 5 bases and J 0 bases, with 17 bases left between them. The CDR3 is CASSMNRALEAKNIQYF. The CDR3 nucleotides are TGTGCCAGCAGCATGAACAGAGCCCTTGAAGCCAAAAACATTCAGTACTTC. The whole variable domain, filled in from reference TRBV13 and TRBJ2-4, reads AAGVIQSPRHLIKEKRETATLKCYPIPRHDTVYWYQQGPGQDPQFLISFYEKMQSDKGSIPDRFSAQQFSDYHSELNMSSLELGDSALYFCASSMNRALEAKNIQYFGAGTRLSVL.

V and J are TRBV21-1 and TRBJ2-1; no DNA check was done on the table's D call, TRBD2. TRBV21-1 has pseudogene status. This CDR3 has 21 amino acids. The CDR3 DNA sequence: TGTGCCAGCAGCAGGAGGGAGGGGCCCTGGCGGGGGGGTACTTCCTACAATGAGCAGTTCTTC. It translates to CASSRREGPWRGGTSYNEQFF.

This clone came up once. The V and J genes are TRBV5-1 and TRBJ2-7; 7 positions match TRBD2. The J segment lost 3 bases and the V segment lost 6 bases, leaving 9 bases of the junction unmatched. This CDR3 spans 14 amino acids. CDR1 is SGHRS, CDR2 YFSETQ, per germline. The CDR3 here is CASMGGTADYEQYF. The CDR3 bases are TGCGCCAGCATGGGGGGGACGGCGGACTACGAGCAGTACTTC.

The rearrangement uses TRBV19 and TRBJ1-5, with D tentatively TRBD1 (6 bases). The CDR3 has 12 residues. Germline V gene sequence: CDR1 LNHDA, CDR2 SQIVND (reference sequence). The V end was cut by 3 bases, the J end by 7 bases, with 7 bases between. The CDR3 here is CASSIRGQPQHF. The CDR3 DNA reads TGTGCCAGTAGTATCAGGGGACAGCCCCAGCATTTT.

The chain combines TRBV18 with TRBJ2-7, with TRBD1 matching over 10 bases. Germline V gene lookup returns CDR1 KGHSH and CDR2 LQKENI. Trimming removed 3 bases from V and 6 bases from J; junction bases left unmatched: 8. This CDR3 region has 15 residues. The CDR3 is CASSPTGGTSLEQYF. The DNA of the CDR3 is TGTGCCAGCTCACCGACAGGGGGCACTTCGCTCGAGCAGTACTTC.

The genes are TRBV4-3 and TRBJ2-7; 8 bases are a match to TRBD1. V lost 4 bases to trimming and J lost 0 bases; unmatched junction nucleotides: 2. CDR1 is LGHNA, CDR2 YSLEER, per germline. The CDR3 is made up of 14 amino acids. In DNA form, the CDR3 reads TGCGCCAGCAGCCCCGGGACAGGCTCCTACGAGCAGTACTTC. Its protein product is CASSPGTGSYEQYF.

This chain connects TRBV19 to TRBJ1-2; possible D gene TRBD1, 6 bases. Germline-derived CDR1 and CDR2 are LNHDA and SQIVND (reference sequence). The CDR3 has 15 residues. V was shortened by 4 bases and J by 7 bases, with 19 bases between the two germline ends. The CDR3 loop is CASSTSGRGLGGYTF. DNA for the CDR3: TGTGCCAGTAGTACCTCCGGAAGGGGGTTGGGTGGCTACACCTTC.

The rearrangement links TRBV6-4 to TRBJ1-1, with 7 bases lining up with TRBD1. V lost 2 bases and J lost 9; bases outside the gene matches: 3. This CDR3 region has 12 residues. From germline, CDR1 is MRHNA and CDR2 SNTAGT. CDR3 sequence (DNA): TGTGCCAGCAGTGACGCGACAGGGAAAGCTTTCTTT. As protein: CASSDATGKAFF.

The chain links TRBV12-5 to TRBJ1-5; the D is unclear. Germline V CDR1 and CDR2: LGHNT, FRNRAP. The ends were cut back, 8 bases at V and 0 bases at J, with 11 bases in the middle. The CDR3 totals 14 residues. CDR3 residues: CASQGGYSNQPQHF. CDR3 nucleotide sequence: TGTGCTAGTCAAGGAGGATATAGCAATCAGCCCCAGCATTTT.

The chain joins TRBV7-9 to TRBJ1-6, with D unresolved. This CDR3 comprises 16 residues. Trimming took 5 bases from V and 0 from J, leaving 11 bases between them. CDR1 and CDR2 from the germline V gene are SEHNR and FQNEAQ (reference sequence). CDR3 nucleotide sequence: TGTGCCAGCAGCCCGCGTTTTAGCTCCTATAATTCACCCCTCCACTTT. This sequence encodes CASSPRFSSYNSPLHF.

V is TRBV28 and J is TRBJ1-1, with D possibly matching TRBD1 (6 bases). Germline CDR1 reads MDHEN; CDR2 reads SYDVKM. CDR3 length: 16 amino acids. V lost 2 bases to trimming and J lost 4 bases, with 17 bases between them. The CDR3 region has the DNA TGTGCCAGCAGTTTAGTACCCCCAGGGGATAGCACTGAAGCTTTCTTT. This translates into CASSLVPPGDSTEAFF.

The rearrangement joins TRBV19 to TRBJ1-5; D not certain. V shed 7 bases and J shed 2 bases, with 15 bases lying between them. Germline V gene data show CDR1 as LNHDA and CDR2 as SQIVND (reference sequence). The CDR3 is 15 residues long. CDR3 loop: CASTEAGVGNQPQHF. Written as DNA, the CDR3 is TGTGCCAGTACCGAAGCCGGGGTCGGCAATCAGCCCCAGCATTTT.

The chain is built from TRBV5-1 and TRBJ1-1; D is undetermined. This CDR3 region has 12 residues. CDR1 and CDR2 from the germline V gene are SGHRS and YFSETQ. The V end lost 7 bases, the J end lost 1 base, and 8 bases lay between the germline ends. The CDR3 spells CASRVSNTEAFF. CDR3 sequence (DNA): TGCGCCAGCCGGGTCTCGAACACTGAAGCTTTCTTT.